In its sample, the clone carrying this T cell receptor (beta chain) was seen many times. What it recognizes is unknown. V was cut by 1 base and J by 4 bases, with 11 bases left in between. The CDR3 is made up of 13 amino acids. Per germline, CDR1 DFQATT and CDR2 SNEGSKA (reference sequence). Construction of TCR beta libraries relied on iRepertoire HTBI primers and on Arm-PCR targeting CDR3 regions. TCRdb processed the multiplex PCR reads anew with MiXCR; each CDR3 protein has one entry. The table includes 400,000 to 500,000 distinct CDR3 sequences, 20% to 25% detected once. This sample stems from a study of regulatory T cells in long-lasting Graves disease. About the research overall: Persistent Graves' disease meant over 5 years of antithyroid drugs with positive TSH receptor antibodies. Points from the study as a whole: Under persistent disease, TRBV28, TRBJ1-2 and TRBJ2-5 were used preferentially.

Time point given: persistent/refractory GD, antithyroid drugs over 5 years with positive TRAb. With RNA extracted from PBMCs as input, the TCR library was made. An endocrinology department in Xi'an, China, supplied the patients. This specimen consisted of peripheral blood mononuclear cells (PBMCs), obtained when the disease was refractory, from a patient treated with antithyroid drugs. This TCR came from a female donor with Graves disease. The V call is TRBV20-1, the J call TRBJ2-7, with TRBD1 as a possible D gene (6 bases). DNA for the CDR3: TGCAGTGCTAGAGTCGGCAGGGGTTACGAGCAGTACTTC. Translated: CSARVGRGYEQYF.